Below, 13 T cell receptor beta chains from the same sample are listed, as sequenced in a study of resident and recirculating memory T cells in vitiligo. The table came from immunoSEQ multiplex PCR; TCRdb's copy has only in-frame clones and leaves some out. The data hold around 70,000 clones, with roughly 90% observed a single time. Sequenced input: blood. Source of these receptors: a male donor with vitiligo.

The rearrangement links TRBV7-2 to TRBJ1-1, with no clear D. CDR3 size: 13 residues. CDR1 and CDR2 from the germline V gene are SGHTA and FQGNSA. V dropped 2 bases and J dropped 0 bases, with 4 bases sitting between them. The CDR3 nucleotides are TGTGCCAGCAGCTTACAGGTGAACACTGAAGCTTTCTTT. Translating it yields CASSLQVNTEAFF.

The chain has TRBV4-3 and TRBJ1-6; 11 nucleotides agree with TRBD1. V shed 5 bases, J shed 6 bases, and the junction held 6 bases outside the gene matches. CDR3 length: 16 residues. Germline V gene sequence: CDR1 LGHNA, CDR2 YSLEER. The CDR3 region has the DNA TGCGCCAGCAGCTTGGACAGGGGGCCCGGTAATTCACCCCTCCACTTT. It is translated as CASSLDRGPGNSPLHF.

This chain links TRBV9 with TRBJ1-2, with D possibly TRBD1 on 6 matching bases. With 3 bases removed from V and 4 bases from J, the gap between germline ends came to 13 bases. The CDR3 is 14 amino acids. Germline V CDR1 and CDR2: SGDLS, YYNGEE. The CDR3 DNA sequence: TGTGCCAGCAGCGACACAGGGTCAGGCTATGGCTACACCTTC. Translating it yields CASSDTGSGYGYTF.

This chain connects TRBV9 to TRBJ2-5; D is unclear. V was cut by 1 base and J by 2 bases, with 6 bases left in between. Germline V gene lookup returns CDR1 SGDLS and CDR2 YYNGEE. The CDR3 is 13 residues long. As DNA, the CDR3 is TGTGCCAGCAGCGTATCAGATCAAGAGACCCAGTACTTC. Encoded protein: CASSVSDQETQYF.

This clone has a single count. This chain uses TRBV19 with TRBJ2-7; the D gene is possibly TRBD1 (5 bases). This CDR3 region has 13 residues. The V end lost 2 bases, the J end lost 3 bases, and 8 bases lay between the germline ends. The germline gives CDR1 LNHDA, CDR2 SQIVND (reference sequence). In DNA form, the CDR3 reads TGTGCCAGTAGTATACAGGGCCGCTACGAGCAGTACTTC. Translation: CASSIQGRYEQYF.

The chain uses TRBV2 and TRBJ2-3; the match to TRBD2 covers 7 bases. The V gene end was trimmed by 6 bases and the J gene end by 3 bases; junction bases not matched to a gene: 12. CDR3 length: 16 residues. Germline loops: CDR1 SNHLY, CDR2 FYNNEI. CDR3 DNA sequence: TGTGCCAGCAGCGCTCAGGGAGGGCTAGCGACAGATACGCAGTATTTT. This translates into CASSAQGGLATDTQYF.

The rearrangement uses TRBV19 and TRBJ2-5; TRBD1 matches 7 bases. Losses at the gene ends were 5 bases for V and 5 bases for J; bases not matched to a gene: 11. Germline V gives CDR1 LNHDA, CDR2 SQIVND (reference sequence). The CDR3 runs to 15 residues. CDR3 bases: TGTGCCAGTAGTCGGGACAGCATACAGGGGGAGACCCAGTACTTC. Encoded protein: CASSRDSIQGETQYF.

The rearrangement joins TRBV27 to TRBJ2-5, with D possibly TRBD1 on 5 matching bases. CDR1 MNHEY and CDR2 SMNVEV come from the germline V gene (reference sequence). The CDR3 consists of 17 residues. V was cut by 1 base and J by 4 bases, with 19 bases left in between. The CDR3 bases are TGTGCCAGCAGTTTATTTGGGGTAAGACAGACTCGAGAGACCCAGTACTTC. Translated, it gives CASSLFGVRQTRETQYF.

The chain links TRBV2 to TRBJ2-5, with TRBD1 matching over 8 bases. In germline, CDR1 is SNHLY, CDR2 FYNNEI. After removal of 6 bases from V and 5 bases from J, the junction contained 11 bases not matched to a gene. This CDR3 has 15 residues. Here the CDR3 DNA reads TGTGCCAGCAGGCCACAGGGGGAGGTCTTCGAGACCCAGTACTTC. It yields the protein CASRPQGEVFETQYF.

The chain has TRBV18 and TRBJ1-5; TRBD1 matches at 12 bases. Germline V gene data show CDR1 as KGHSH and CDR2 as LQKENI. CDR3 size: 16 residues. With 4 bases clipped from V and 4 bases from J, the junction kept 5 bases outside the gene matches. The CDR3 loop reads CASSLKGQGANQPQHF. The CDR3, as DNA: TGTGCCAGCTCACTCAAGGGACAGGGGGCTAATCAGCCCCAGCATTTT.

This clone was detected once. This CDR3 reads CASSPGTGVHEQYF. CDR3 DNA sequence: TGTGCCAGCAGCCCCGGGACAGGGGTCCACGAGCAGTACTTC. The chain recombines TRBV9 with TRBJ2-7, with TRBD1 identical over 10 bases. The CDR3 runs 14 residues. Unmatched junction bases numbered 6, after V lost 4 bases and J lost 5 bases. Germline V CDR1 and CDR2: SGDLS, YYNGEE.

The chain carries TRBV5-1 and TRBJ1-2; D gene ambiguous. This CDR3 comprises 15 residues. Trimming shortened V by 1 base and J by 6 bases, and 16 bases separated the two germline ends. Germline CDR1 SGHRS, CDR2 YFSETQ. The CDR3 coding sequence is TGCGCCAGCAGCTTGACAGCACCACAGTTAGATGGCTACACCTTC. It is translated as CASSLTAPQLDGYTF. Using reference TRBV5-1 and TRBJ1-2 for the parts outside the CDR3, the full variable domain is KAGVTQTPRYLIKTRGQQVTLSCSPISGHRSVSWYQQTPGQGLQFLFEYFSETQRNKGNFPGRFSGRQFSNSRSEMNVSTLELGDSALYLCASSLTAPQLDGYTFGSGTRLTVV.

V usage is TRBV11-2 and J usage is TRBJ1-1, with 7 nucleotides matching TRBD1. The CDR3 is made up of 19 amino acids. Germline-derived CDR1 and CDR2 are SGHAT and FQNNGV. The V segment lost 2 bases and the J segment 0 bases; nucleotides outside the gene matches: 15. Written as DNA, the CDR3 is TGTGCCAGCAGCTTAAGGGGCCGACAGGGATCGGGTGTGAACACTGAAGCTTTCTTT. The encoded protein is CASSLRGRQGSGVNTEAFF.